A single sample gave rise to the 21 T cell receptor beta chains below, sequenced in a study of blood T cell repertoires in COVID-19. The data were produced by immunoSEQ multiplex PCR, yet TCRdb's version contains in-frame clones alone and is incomplete. In the table there are approximately 260,000 clones, approximately 82% of which are singletons. The sample consisted of peripheral blood. The receptors originated from a woman of 80 years or more with active or convalescent COVID-19.

This clone was counted between two and nine times. The gene calls are TRBV2 and TRBJ2-5; D gene unclear. Germline V gene lookup returns CDR1 SNHLY and CDR2 FYNNEI. V lost 7 bases and J 1 base, leaving 13 bases between the germline ends. The CDR3 runs 14 residues. CDR3 in amino acids: CASKQARIQETQYF. The CDR3 nucleotides are TGTGCCAGCAAGCAGGCCCGGATCCAAGAGACCCAGTACTTC.

This clone was recorded a few times. The CDR3: CAWSLGGYYGYTF. Written as DNA, the CDR3 is TGTGCCTGGAGTTTAGGAGGCTACTATGGCTACACCTTC. The chain couples TRBV30 to TRBJ1-2; D is undetermined. The CDR3 has 13 residues. The V and J ends lost 2 bases and 3 bases respectively, with 10 bases between them. Germline V gene lookup returns CDR1 GTSNPN and CDR2 SVGIG (reference sequence).

J is TRBJ1-5 and V is TRBV19; no clear D gene. Germline V gives CDR1 LNHDA, CDR2 SQIVND (reference sequence). This CDR3 contains 15 residues. V was shortened by 2 bases and J by 2 bases, with 10 bases between the two germline ends. The CDR3 region is CASSISVRGNQPQHF. As DNA, the CDR3 is TGTGCCAGTAGTATAAGTGTGAGAGGCAATCAGCCCCAGCATTTT.

This chain connects TRBV5-4 to TRBJ2-5, with 7 bases identical to TRBD1. Germline-derived CDR1 and CDR2 are SGHNT and YYREEE (reference sequence). J lost 5 bases, V lost 0 bases, and 7 bases had no gene match. The CDR3 has 15 amino acids. The CDR3 DNA reads as TGTGCCAGCAGCTTGGAAGGGGGCAGAAAGGAGACCCAGTACTTC. Its protein product is CASSLEGGRKETQYF.

The CDR3 loop reads CASSQKAGPGELFF. The DNA for the CDR3 is TGTGCCAGCAGCCAAAAGGCGGGCCCCGGGGAGCTGTTTTTT. The rearrangement uses TRBV14 and TRBJ2-2, with TRBD2 as a possible D gene (5 bases). The CDR3 covers 14 residues. Germline values: CDR1 SGHDN, CDR2 FVKESK. The V gene lost 2 bases and the J gene lost 6 bases, with 10 bases spanning the gap. The whole variable domain, remainder taken from reference TRBV14 and TRBJ2-2, is EAGVTQFPSHSVIEKGQTVTLRCDPISGHDNLYWYRRVMGKEIKFLLHFVKESKQDESGMPNNRFLAERTGGTYSTLKVQPAELEDSGVYFCASSQKAGPGELFFGEGSRLTVL.

This rearrangement joins TRBV5-1 to TRBJ2-2; weak D call: TRBD2 (5 bases). Germline CDR1 SGHRS, CDR2 YFSETQ. Trimming cost V 5 bases and J 4 bases, with 12 bases left between them. CDR3 length: 14 residues. In DNA, the CDR3 is TGCGCCAGCAGGGGAGACATTGGCACCGGGGAGCTGTTTTTT. It is translated as CASRGDIGTGELFF.

The J gene is TRBJ1-3, the V gene TRBV2, with D possibly TRBD1 on 6 matching bases. Germline CDR1 and CDR2: SNHLY and FYNNEI. Trimming took 4 bases from V and 0 from J, leaving 22 bases between them. This CDR3 comprises 19 residues. CDR3 loop: CASSALRIAVGGSGNTIYF. DNA for the CDR3: TGTGCCAGCAGTGCCCTACGGATCGCGGTAGGGGGCTCTGGAAACACCATATATTTT.

The chain combines TRBV5-6 with TRBJ2-7; weak D call: TRBD1 (6 bases). The CDR3 totals 11 residues. Germline CDR1 is SGHDT and CDR2 is YYEEEE. V was clipped by 4 bases and J by 7 bases, with 9 bases between them. Here the CDR3 DNA reads TGTGCCAGCAGCGCGGACAGTGAGCAGTACTTC. Its translation is CASSADSEQYF. Variable domain in full (rest from reference TRBV5-6 and TRBJ2-7): DAGVTQSPTHLIKTRGQQVTLRCSPKSGHDTVSWYQQALGQGPQFIFQYYEEEERQRGNFPDRFSGHQFPNYSSELNVNALLLGDSALYLCASSADSEQYFGPGTRLTVT.

The rearrangement uses TRBV7-8 and TRBJ2-7, with unresolved D. This CDR3 is built from 14 residues. CDR1 and CDR2 (germline): SGHVS, FQNEAQ. Trimming shortened V by 2 bases and J by 0 bases, and 8 bases separated the two germline ends. CDR3 protein: CASSLMVSSYEQYF. CDR3 DNA: TGTGCCAGCAGCTTAATGGTGAGCTCCTACGAGCAGTACTTC.

V gene TRBV28 combines with J gene TRBJ2-4; D might be TRBD2 (6 bases). The CDR3 extends over 16 amino acids. From germline, CDR1 is MDHEN and CDR2 SYDVKM. Deletions cut 10 bases from V and 1 base from J, with 20 bases between. CDR3 protein: CATSPRGDGAKNIQYF. CDR3 bases: TGTGCCACCAGCCCCCGCGGGGATGGGGCCAAAAACATTCAGTACTTC.

This clone was observed once. V gene TRBV5-1 combines with J gene TRBJ2-1; perhaps TRBD2 as D (5 bases). The length of the CDR3 is 15 residues. The V end was cut by 4 bases, the J end by 0 bases, with 11 bases between. Looked up from germline, CDR1 is SGHRS and CDR2 is YFSETQ. The CDR3 reads CASSRTSNSYNEQFF. The CDR3 DNA reads TGCGCCAGCAGCCGGACTTCAAACTCCTACAATGAGCAGTTCTTC.

The rearrangement uses TRBV9 and TRBJ1-4; no reliable D call. Trimming cost V 0 bases and J 3 bases, with 9 bases left between them. The CDR3 contains 15 residues. Looked up from germline, CDR1 is SGDLS and CDR2 is YYNGEE. The CDR3, as DNA: TGTGCCAGCAGCGTAGGGACTGAGGCTAATGAAAAACTGTTTTTT. It codes for CASSVGTEANEKLFF.

The chain couples TRBV3-1 (or the pseudogene TRBV3-2) to TRBJ2-7; 8 bases line up with TRBD2. Unmatched junction bases numbered 9, after V lost 8 bases and J lost 9 bases. Germline CDR1 is LGHDT and CDR2 is YNNKEL (reference sequence). The CDR3 runs to 12 residues. CDR3 DNA sequence: TGTGCCAGCGCCTTGTACGGGAGGGGGCAGTACTTC. Its translation is CASALYGRGQYF.

The chain carries TRBV28 and TRBJ2-1, with TRBD2 as a possible D gene (7 bases). This CDR3 region has 16 residues. Trimming shortened V by 5 bases and J by 4 bases, and 18 bases separated the two germline ends. The germline V gene has CDR1 MDHEN and CDR2 SYDVKM. The CDR3 reads CASSPAGEGSYNEQFF. DNA of the CDR3: TGTGCCAGCAGTCCGGCAGGGGAGGGTTCGTACAATGAGCAGTTCTTC.

This clone was seen many times. J is TRBJ2-7 and V is TRBV2; D is perhaps TRBD1 (6 bases). The germline V gene encodes CDR1 SNHLY and CDR2 FYNNEI. The CDR3 has 13 amino acids. With 8 bases removed from V and 6 bases from J, the gap between germline ends came to 17 bases. The CDR3 DNA is TGTGCCAGCCTCGCCCCGGACAGACTCGAGCAGTACTTC. It yields the protein CASLAPDRLEQYF.

This clone was recorded once. Here the CDR3 DNA reads TGTGCCAGCAGATTGACAGGGCTGAATCAGCCCCAGCATTTT. Residues: CASRLTGLNQPQHF. The chain combines TRBV28 with TRBJ1-5, with 7 bases identical to TRBD1. The CDR3 consists of 14 residues. The germline CDR1 and CDR2 sequences are MDHEN and SYDVKM. Trimming took 6 bases from V and 4 from J; bases not matched to a gene: 6.

V gene TRBV6-5 combines with J gene TRBJ2-7, with a possible D match to TRBD1 (5 bases). Trimming shortened V by 8 bases and J by 4 bases, and 15 bases separated the two germline ends. The CDR3 is 13 residues long. Germline V gives CDR1 MNHEY, CDR2 SVGAGI. The CDR3 sequence: CASSDSPVYEQYF. DNA for the CDR3: TGTGCCAGCTCAGACAGCCCAGTTTACGAGCAGTACTTC.

This CDR3 reads CSASFTENTGELFF. The CDR3 nucleotides read TGCAGTGCTAGTTTCACAGAGAACACCGGGGAGCTGTTTTTT. This chain connects TRBV20-1 to TRBJ2-2; D gene uncertain. The V gene lost 3 bases and the J gene lost 1 base, with 9 bases spanning the gap. The V gene's germline CDR1 is DFQATT and CDR2 SNEGSKA (reference sequence). The CDR3 consists of 14 residues.

The J gene is TRBJ1-2, the V gene TRBV3-1 (or the pseudogene TRBV3-2); 9 nucleotides line up with TRBD1. Germline V CDR1 and CDR2: LGHDT, YNNKEL (reference sequence). CDR3 length: 15 amino acids. V trimming: 4 bases; J trimming: 5 bases; junction bases outside the gene matches: 8. The CDR3 DNA sequence: TGTGCCAGCAGCCTCGGCGGGGACAGGGTGTATGGCTACACCTTC. Protein: CASSLGGDRVYGYTF.

The gene calls are TRBV2 and TRBJ2-7, with TRBD1 as a possible D gene (6 bases). Germline V gene lookup returns CDR1 SNHLY and CDR2 FYNNEI. CDR3 length: 12 residues. V shed 11 bases and J shed 2 bases, with 13 bases lying between them. CDR3 amino acids: CAGTPSTYEQYF. CDR3 DNA: TGTGCCGGGACACCATCCACCTACGAGCAGTACTTC.

The chain is built from TRBV7-8 and TRBJ1-4; D gene ambiguous. CDR1 SGHVS and CDR2 FQNEAQ come from the germline V gene. V lost 5 bases and J lost 8, with 18 bases in between. This CDR3 comprises 15 residues. In DNA, the CDR3 is TGTGCCAGCAGCAGATTTGCGGGCTTTAACGAAAAACTGTTTTTT. It specifies CASSRFAGFNEKLFF.